Following are 2 T cell receptor beta chains from one sample sequenced in a study of T cell repertoires in cytomegalovirus infection. TCRdb re-called the reads through MiXCR, storing one row per CDR3 protein. This sample carries some 590,000 distinct CDR3 sequences, roughly 43% of them seen once, and the ten largest clones take around 50%. No antigen is known for these receptors. The sample in question was cultured PBMCs, obtained from culture after CMV antigen stimulation. Every receptor here comes from a human donor in good health (CMV status not recorded). Some clones in this sample may be carry-over from other donors' samples.

V is TRBV10-2 and J is TRBJ2-5; TRBD1 or TRBD2 may be the D gene (5 bases each). Germline V gives CDR1 WSHSY, CDR2 SAAADI. With 2 bases removed from V and 7 bases from J, the gap between germline ends came to 14 bases. This CDR3 is 14 amino acids long. The CDR3 DNA sequence: TGCGCCAGCAGTGAGACCCGGGGCTCAGGGACCCAGTACTTC. Translated, it gives CASSETRGSGTQYF.

Many counts were recorded for this clonotype. J is TRBJ1-5 and V is TRBV7-8, with 8 nucleotides matching TRBD1. The CDR3 runs to 17 residues. The V gene's germline CDR1 is SGHVS and CDR2 FQNEAQ. J lost 4 bases, V lost 3 bases, and 11 bases had no gene match. This CDR3 reads CASSLAARQGPNQPQHF. CDR3 nucleotides: TGTGCCAGCAGCTTGGCTGCCCGACAGGGGCCTAATCAGCCCCAGCATTTT.